This T cell receptor (beta chain) derives from a study of blood T cell repertoires in COVID-19. Across the study: From T cells, B-cell-depleted T cells, or PBMCs came the material, which was cDNA or gDNA.

Per the original data handling: Nucleated cell number was recorded as an estimate derived from reference gene primer amplification. Clones were sequenced by immunoSEQ multiplex PCR, and TCRdb holds only the in-frame ones, with some missing. That table gives V, J and clone size, and the DNA gave D and trimming. The sample consists of under 450,000 clones, about 80% of them appearing once. CDR3 length: 12 residues. V was cut by 3 bases and J by 8 bases, with 10 bases left in between. Germline V gene data show CDR1 as SNHLY and CDR2 as FYNNEI. Sample: peripheral blood. This clonotype originated in a human donor with acute or convalescent COVID-19. The donor label of this sample is uncertain. The V and J genes are TRBV2 and TRBJ1-2; unclear D gene. The CDR3 DNA is TGTGCCAGCAGTGAGCGGACTGGAGGCTACACCTTC. Its protein is CASSERTGGYTF.